These T cell receptor beta chains were read from a single sample in a study of radiotherapy plus CTLA-4 blockade in lung cancer. Assay: immunoSEQ multiplex PCR; the TCRdb copy retains only in-frame clones and omits some. Of roughly 30,000 clones in the sample, approximately 77% are singletons; the top ten hold approximately 24%. Source: peripheral blood, taken from a patient treated with radiotherapy plus ipilimumab. These receptors came from a human donor with non-small cell lung cancer that progressed on radiotherapy plus ipilimumab. The CDR3 runs from the conserved cysteine through the conserved F or W. Fields, in order: V gene, J gene, clone size, D gene, CDR3 protein, CDR3 DNA. The D gene is left open where the match is weak. The size field is filled for only some rows; it gives once, few, many or a size class.

V: TRBV6-5
J: TRBJ2-7
size: .
D: TRBD1
CDR3: CASRSRTGPSYEQYF
DNA: TGTGCCAGCAGATCCCGGACAGGTCCTTCCTACGAGCAGTACTTC

V: TRBV28
J: TRBJ2-7
size: few
D: TRBD2
CDR3: CASSLFPGLAAYEQYF
DNA: TGTGCCAGCAGTTTATTCCCGGGACTAGCAGCGTACGAGCAGTACTTC

V: TRBV10-3
J: TRBJ2-7
size: medium-sized
D: TRBD1
CDR3: CAISDAGGRGYEQYF
DNA: TGTGCCATCAGTGATGCAGGGGGCAGGGGTTACGAGCAGTACTTC

V: TRBV29-1
J: TRBJ2-7
size: .
D: .
CDR3: CSVEAGYEQYF
DNA: TGCAGCGTTGAGGCCGGGTACGAGCAGTACTTC

V: TRBV13
J: TRBJ2-1
size: .
D: TRBD2
CDR3: CASSPRSAGGYNEQFF
DNA: TGTGCCAGCAGCCCACGGAGTGCGGGAGGCTACAATGAGCAGTTCTTC

V: TRBV27
J: TRBJ2-5
size: .
D: .
CDR3: CATYYRETQYF
DNA: TGTGCCACCTATTACCGAGAGACCCAGTACTTC

V: TRBV20-1
J: TRBJ2-5
size: .
D: .
CDR3: CSASLQETQYF
DNA: TGCAGTGCTAGCTTACAGGAGACCCAGTACTTC

V: TRBV10-2
J: TRBJ1-2
size: .
D: .
CDR3: CASSDMIGYTF
DNA: TGCGCCAGCAGTGATATGATTGGCTACACCTTC

V: TRBV27
J: TRBJ2-3
size: .
D: .
CDR3: CASGLRQGRDTQYF
DNA: TGTGCCAGCGGCCTGCGGCAGGGACGGGATACGCAGTATTTT

V: TRBV15
J: TRBJ2-1
size: .
D: TRBD1
CDR3: CATSRWDRYNEQFF
DNA: TGTGCCACCAGCAGATGGGACAGGTACAATGAGCAGTTCTTC

V: TRBV15
J: TRBJ1-1
size: .
D: .
CDR3: CATSRAGSLLGTEAFF
DNA: TGTGCCACCAGCAGAGCTGGTTCCTTATTGGGCACTGAAGCTTTCTTT

V: TRBV7-9
J: TRBJ2-1
size: .
D: TRBD1
CDR3: CASSRDRGRLLLHNEQFF
DNA: TGTGCCAGCAGCCGGGACAGGGGGCGGCTTCTCCTACACAATGAGCAGTTCTTC

V: TRBV10-3
J: TRBJ2-7
size: .
D: .
CDR3: CAIRPGQGGEQYF
DNA: TGTGCCATCAGGCCGGGGCAGGGTGGCGAGCAGTACTTC

V: TRBV6-6
J: TRBJ1-1
size: few
D: .
CDR3: CASSYEVAMNTEAFF
DNA: TGTGCCAGCAGTTACGAGGTGGCGATGAACACTGAAGCTTTCTTT

V: TRBV6-1
J: TRBJ2-3
size: .
D: .
CDR3: CASSEISGITDTQYF
DNA: TGTGCCAGCAGTGAAATTTCAGGGATCACAGATACGCAGTATTTT

V: TRBV6-1
J: TRBJ2-3
size: .
D: TRBD2
CDR3: CASRRAGGLNTQYF
DNA: TGTGCCAGCAGAAGGGCGGGGGGCCTCAATACGCAGTATTTT

V: TRBV5-1
J: TRBJ2-3
size: .
D: TRBD2
CDR3: CASSSSGGGTDTQYF
DNA: TGCGCCAGCAGCTCTAGCGGGGGCGGCACAGATACGCAGTATTTT

V: TRBV5-3
J: TRBJ1-5
size: .
D: .
CDR3: CARSSSQPQHF
DNA: TGTGCCAGAAGCTCCTCCCAACCCCAGCATTTT

V: TRBV10-3
J: TRBJ1-5
size: .
D: .
CDR3: CAISESVLDSNQPQHF
DNA: TGTGCCATCAGTGAGTCCGTTCTCGATAGCAATCAGCCCCAGCATTTT

V: TRBV7-2
J: TRBJ2-1
size: .
D: TRBD2
CDR3: CASSSSSGGANEQFF
DNA: TGTGCCAGCAGCTCCTCAAGCGGGGGGGCAAATGAGCAGTTCTTC

V: TRBV2
J: TRBJ1-1
size: .
D: .
CDR3: CASEGEGEAFF
DNA: TGTGCCAGCGAGGGCGAGGGGGAAGCTTTCTTT

V: TRBV7-8
J: TRBJ1-4
size: .
D: .
CDR3: CASSLRGGGANEKLFF
DNA: TGTGCCAGCAGCTTACGGGGAGGGGGAGCGAATGAAAAACTGTTTTTT

V: TRBV4-2
J: TRBJ2-7
size: .
D: .
CDR3: CASSAPKGHGPYEQYF
DNA: TGTGCCAGCAGCGCCCCCAAAGGTCACGGTCCCTACGAGCAGTACTTC

V: TRBV5-4
J: TRBJ2-1
size: .
D: TRBD2
CDR3: CASSFPLAGDDEQLF
DNA: TGTGCCAGCAGCTTCCCTCTAGCGGGAGATGATGAGCAGCTCTTC

V: TRBV5-4
J: TRBJ2-7
size: .
D: TRBD2
CDR3: CASSLGSGASYEQYF
DNA: TGTGCCAGCAGCTTGGGAAGCGGGGCTTCCTACGAGCAGTACTTC

V: TRBV14
J: TRBJ2-5
size: .
D: .
CDR3: CASSQPPAGQETQYF
DNA: TGTGCCAGCAGCCAACCCCCAGCGGGCCAAGAGACCCAGTACTTC

V: TRBV20-1
J: TRBJ2-5
size: .
D: .
CDR3: CSARDRETQYF
DNA: TGCAGTGCTAGAGATAGGGAGACCCAGTACTTC

V: TRBV23-1
J: TRBJ1-6
size: .
D: .
CDR3: CASSQSAGFSVYYNSPLHF
DNA: TGCGCCAGCAGTCAATCGGCAGGGTTTTCCGTTTATTATAATTCACCCCTCCACTTT

V: TRBV6-6
J: TRBJ1-2
size: .
D: .
CDR3: CASSPGRGYTF
DNA: TGTGCCAGCAGTCCAGGGCGAGGCTACACCTTC

V: TRBV5-1
J: TRBJ2-2
size: .
D: .
CDR3: CASSLGQGGNTGELFF
DNA: TGCGCCAGCAGCTTGGGACAGGGAGGGAACACCGGGGAGCTGTTTTTT

V: TRBV7-7
J: TRBJ2-1
size: once
D: TRBD2
CDR3: CASSRGLAPSDEQFF
DNA: TGTGCTAGCAGCCGAGGACTAGCCCCGAGCGATGAGCAGTTCTTC

V: TRBV5-1
J: TRBJ2-5
size: .
D: TRBD2
CDR3: CASRPSGRGETQYF
DNA: TGCGCCAGCAGGCCTAGCGGGAGGGGGGAGACCCAGTACTTC

V: TRBV7-3
J: TRBJ2-3
size: .
D: .
CDR3: CASSLIAGTDTQYF
DNA: TGTGCCAGCAGCTTAATAGCGGGCACAGATACGCAGTATTTT

V: TRBV4-2
J: TRBJ2-3
size: .
D: .
CDR3: CASSPGTDTQYF
DNA: TGTGCCAGCAGCCCAGGCACAGATACGCAGTATTTT

V: TRBV13
J: TRBJ1-2
size: few
D: .
CDR3: CASSNHLVDWGYTF
DNA: TGTGCCAGCAGCAACCATCTTGTGGACTGGGGCTACACCTTC

V: TRBV6-1
J: TRBJ2-7
size: once
D: TRBD1
CDR3: CAASGTAAYEQYF
DNA: TGTGCCGCCTCCGGGACAGCAGCCTACGAGCAGTACTTC

V: TRBV29-1
J: TRBJ2-7
size: .
D: .
CDR3: CSVGASAYEQYF
DNA: TGCAGCGTTGGAGCTAGTGCCTACGAGCAGTACTTC

V: TRBV6-5
J: TRBJ2-3
size: .
D: .
CDR3: CASSYGGGPDTQYF
DNA: TGTGCCAGCAGTTACGGAGGGGGCCCAGATACGCAGTATTTT

V: TRBV7-9
J: TRBJ2-5
size: .
D: TRBD2
CDR3: CASSLDTSGGETQYF
DNA: TGTGCCAGCAGCTTAGATACTAGCGGGGGAGAGACCCAGTACTTC

V: TRBV5-6
J: TRBJ1-4
size: .
D: .
CDR3: CASSPPARREKLFF
DNA: TGTGCCAGCAGCCCCCCGGCGCGGCGTGAAAAACTGTTTTTT

V: TRBV19
J: TRBJ1-2
size: .
D: TRBD1
CDR3: CASSAGQGALRGYGYTF
DNA: TGTGCCAGTAGTGCCGGACAGGGAGCCCTCCGGGGCTATGGCTACACCTTC

V: TRBV6-6
J: TRBJ2-7
size: .
D: .
CDR3: CASSATGRADYEQYF
DNA: TGTGCCAGCAGTGCGACGGGACGCGCAGACTACGAGCAGTACTTC

V: TRBV6-8
J: TRBJ1-1
size: few
D: .
CDR3: CASSYGGQNTEAFF
DNA: TGTGCCAGCAGTTACGGGGGGCAAAACACTGAAGCTTTCTTT

V: TRBV25-1
J: TRBJ1-1
size: .
D: .
CDR3: CASSEGSEAFF
DNA: TGTGCCAGCAGTGAGGGGTCTGAAGCTTTCTTT

V: TRBV29-1
J: TRBJ1-4
size: .
D: .
CDR3: CSVGGGEKLFF
DNA: TGCAGCGTCGGAGGTGGGGAAAAACTGTTTTTT

V: TRBV7-9
J: TRBJ1-2
size: .
D: .
CDR3: CASSLKQNLFYGYTF
DNA: TGTGCCAGCAGCTTAAAACAGAATCTATTCTATGGCTACACCTTC